This T cell receptor beta chain was sequenced in a study of blood T cell repertoires in COVID-19. Sequenced by immunoSEQ multiplex PCR; TCRdb stores in-frame clones only, minus some. The data hold about 250,000 clones, with about 84% observed a single time. From germline, CDR1 is SGHTA and CDR2 FQGTGA. The CDR3 spans 12 residues. Trimming removed 3 bases from V and 7 bases from J, with 9 bases in between. Sequences were obtained from peripheral blood. The V gene is TRBV7-3, the J gene TRBJ1-2; tentatively, D is TRBD1 (6 bases). This TCR was recovered from a woman over 75 with COVID-19, enrolled during active disease. Here the CDR3 DNA reads TGTGCCAGCAGCTTGGGGGCCCCTGGCTACACCTTC. As protein: CASSLGAPGYTF.